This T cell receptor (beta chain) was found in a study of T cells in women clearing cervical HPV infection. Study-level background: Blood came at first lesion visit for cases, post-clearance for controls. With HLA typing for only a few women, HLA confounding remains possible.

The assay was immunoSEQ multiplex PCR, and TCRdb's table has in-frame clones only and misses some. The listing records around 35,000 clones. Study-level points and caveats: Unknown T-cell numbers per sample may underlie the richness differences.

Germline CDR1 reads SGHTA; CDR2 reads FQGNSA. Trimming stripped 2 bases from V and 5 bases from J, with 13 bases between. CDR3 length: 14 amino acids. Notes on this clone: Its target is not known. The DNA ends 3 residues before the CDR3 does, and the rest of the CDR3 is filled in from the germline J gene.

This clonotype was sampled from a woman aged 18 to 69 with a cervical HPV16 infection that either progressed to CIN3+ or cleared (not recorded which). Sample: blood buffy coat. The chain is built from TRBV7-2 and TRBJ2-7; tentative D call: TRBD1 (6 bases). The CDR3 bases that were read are TGTGCCAGCAGCTTAACAGGGAATGATAACGAG. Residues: CASSLTGNDNE. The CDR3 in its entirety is CASSLTGNDNEQYF. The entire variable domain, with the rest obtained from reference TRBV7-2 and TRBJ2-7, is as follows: GAGVSQSPSNKVTEKGKDVELRCDPISGHTALYWYRQSLGQGLEFLIYFQGNSAPDKSGLPSDRFSAERTGGSVSTLTIQRTQQEDSAVYLCASSLTGNDNEQYFGPGTRLTVT.